One and the same sample provided the 21 T cell receptor beta chains below, sequenced in a study of cytomegalovirus exposure and HLA in healthy donors. With 60 Vbeta and 13 Jbeta primers, the PCR was carried out. The method was immunoSEQ multiplex PCR; TCRdb's version includes in-frame clones alone and lacks a portion of them. This repertoire comprises around 88,000 clones; its ten largest clones make up 4.5% to 6.5%. The sequencing sample was made of PBMCs. The receptors were sampled from a girl between 5 and 17 years old in good health and CMV-seropositive.

As to this clone: Other DNA sequences in the same sample also yield this CDR3. The chain joins TRBV5-6 to TRBJ1-1; D not resolved. Per germline, CDR1 SGHDT and CDR2 YYEEEE. Trimming left V 4 bases short and J 1 base short, with 8 bases between. The CDR3 totals 13 residues. As DNA, the CDR3 is TGTGCCAGCAGCCCAGGTGGGAACACTGAAGCTTTCTTT. As protein: CASSPGGNTEAFF. The whole variable domain, remainder taken from reference TRBV5-6 and TRBJ1-1, is DAGVTQSPTHLIKTRGQQVTLRCSPKSGHDTVSWYQQALGQGPQFIFQYYEEEERQRGNFPDRFSGHQFPNYSSELNVNALLLGDSALYLCASSPGGNTEAFFGQGTRLTVV.

CDR3 loop: CASSLAQGAYGYTF. CDR3 in DNA: TGCGCCAGCAGCTTGGCTCAGGGGGCGTATGGCTACACCTTC. The V and J genes are TRBV5-1 and TRBJ1-2, with 8 nucleotides matching TRBD1. V was pared by 0 bases and J by 5 bases, with 3 bases of the junction left unmatched. Germline CDR1 and CDR2: SGHRS and YFSETQ. The CDR3 loop spans 14 amino acids.

The rearrangement links TRBV29-1 to TRBJ2-5; D remains ambiguous. With 4 bases removed from V and 0 bases from J, the gap between germline ends came to 12 bases. The CDR3 totals 14 residues. The germline V gene has CDR1 SQVTM and CDR2 ANQGSEA. CDR3 amino acids: CSVVRVRNQETQYF. Written as DNA, the CDR3 is TGCAGCGTTGTCCGTGTCCGTAACCAAGAGACCCAGTACTTC.

The chain uses TRBV6-5 and TRBJ1-1; unclear D gene. The CDR3 is 14 amino acids. Between the trimmed V and J ends, which lost 6 bases and 4 bases, there was a span of 15 bases. Germline V CDR1 and CDR2: MNHEY, SVGAGI. The chain's CDR3 is CASSPPERPTEAFF. DNA of the CDR3: TGTGCCAGCAGCCCCCCCGAGAGGCCCACTGAAGCTTTCTTT.

The rearrangement joins TRBV4-1 to TRBJ1-2; D is perhaps TRBD1 (6 bases). The CDR3 spans 15 residues. CDR1 and CDR2 from the germline V gene are MGHRA and YSYEKL. The V end was cut by 2 bases, the J end by 4 bases, with 14 bases between. In DNA, the CDR3 is TGCGCCAGCAGCCAAATGGCAGGGGACCCCTATGGCTACACCTTC. The encoded protein is CASSQMAGDPYGYTF.

The chain's CDR3 is CASSVGGGRLATTDTQYF. DNA of the CDR3: TGTGCCAGCAGCGTAGGTGGGGGCAGGCTAGCCACCACAGATACGCAGTATTTT. V is TRBV9 and J is TRBJ2-3; TRBD1 might be the D (6 bases). This CDR3 region has 18 residues. V lost 0 bases and J lost 2, with 19 bases in between. Germline V gene lookup returns CDR1 SGDLS and CDR2 YYNGEE.

The chain combines TRBV6-5 with TRBJ2-2; D unclear. Germline V gene lookup returns CDR1 MNHEY and CDR2 SVGAGI. V lost 2 bases to trimming and J lost 7 bases, with 14 bases between them. The CDR3 consists of 15 residues. The CDR3 sequence: CASSYVQRMNGELFF. CDR3 nucleotide sequence: TGTGCCAGCAGTTACGTCCAGAGGATGAACGGGGAGCTGTTTTTT.

The chain combines TRBV29-1 with TRBJ1-1, with TRBD1 matching 8 bases. The CDR3 is 14 residues long. Germline V gene sequence: CDR1 SQVTM, CDR2 ANQGSEA. V gave up 6 bases and J gave up 1 base; unmatched junction bases: 7. CDR3 coding DNA: TGCAGCGTGAGACAGGGGTGGAAGAACACTGAAGCTTTCTTT. This encodes CSVRQGWKNTEAFF. The whole variable domain, remainder taken from reference TRBV29-1 and TRBJ1-1, is SAVISQKPSRDICQRGTSLTIQCQVDSQVTMMFWYRQQPGQSLTLIATANQGSEATYESGFVIDKFPISRPNLTFSTLTVSNMSPEDSSIYLCSVRQGWKNTEAFFGQGTRLTVV.

This chain uses TRBV18 with TRBJ1-2, with a tentative D call TRBD1 (6 bases). The CDR3 sequence is 15 residues long. Trimming took off 1 base at V and 2 bases at J, with 11 bases between the two ends. The V gene's germline CDR1 is KGHSH and CDR2 LQKENI. The CDR3 DNA sequence: TGTGCCAGCTCACCACTAACAGGGACAAACTATGGCTACACCTTC. It translates to CASSPLTGTNYGYTF.

The V call is TRBV5-1, the J call TRBJ1-2, with TRBD1 as a possible D gene (5 bases). The CDR3 is made up of 18 amino acids. Germline V CDR1 and CDR2: SGHRS, YFSETQ. Trimming took 0 bases from V and 4 from J, leaving 22 bases between them. CDR3 sequence (DNA): TGCGCCAGCAGCTTGGCCACGGCAGGGAGGTCGTATGCCTATGGCTACACCTTC. Its translation is CASSLATAGRSYAYGYTF.

This chain links TRBV5-6 with TRBJ2-7, with D perhaps matching TRBD1 (7 bases). V was cut by 4 bases and J by 2 bases, with 10 bases left in between. From germline, CDR1 is SGHDT and CDR2 YYEEEE. The CDR3 is 13 residues long. The CDR3 DNA follows: TGTGCCAGCAGCCAGGGGGGCGCCTACGAGCAGTACTTC. This codes for CASSQGGAYEQYF.

This chain joins TRBV7-2 and TRBJ2-1, with 9 bases fitting TRBD2. CDR3 length: 15 residues. In germline, CDR1 is SGHTA, CDR2 FQGNSA. V trimming: 2 bases; J trimming: 4 bases; junction bases outside the gene matches: 3. The CDR3 sequence: CASSLRLAGYNEQFF. DNA of the CDR3: TGTGCCAGCAGCTTACGGCTAGCGGGGTACAATGAGCAGTTCTTC.

The genes are TRBV5-6 and TRBJ2-3; TRBD2 matches 9 bases. CDR1 is SGHDT, CDR2 YYEEEE, per germline. The CDR3 runs 16 residues. J gave up 3 bases and V 0 bases, and 5 bases lay outside the gene matches. The CDR3 region has the DNA TGTGCCAGCAGCTTGGTGGGGACTAGCAGAACAGATACGCAGTATTTT. Its translation: CASSLVGTSRTDTQYF.

The chain joins TRBV25-1 to TRBJ1-2; D might be TRBD1 (6 bases). Trimming shortened V by 3 bases and J by 7 bases, and 15 bases separated the two germline ends. The germline gives CDR1 MGHDK, CDR2 SYGVNS. The CDR3 consists of 14 residues. DNA of the CDR3: TGTGCCAGCAGTGACGGCGGGGGCGGTGGTGGCTACACCTTC. Protein: CASSDGGGGGGYTF.

This chain joins TRBV9 and TRBJ2-5; no reliable D call. Trimming cost V 0 bases and J 4 bases, with 4 bases left between them. The germline CDR1 and CDR2 sequences are SGDLS and YYNGEE. There are 12 residues in the CDR3. Written as DNA, the CDR3 is TGTGCCAGCAGCGTAGACGGAGAGACCCAGTACTTC. Protein: CASSVDGETQYF.

The chain recombines TRBV9 with TRBJ2-2; D is undetermined. This CDR3 contains 13 residues. V dropped 4 bases and J dropped 4 bases, with 8 bases sitting between them. Germline V lookup: CDR1 SGDLS, CDR2 YYNGEE. The CDR3 DNA follows: TGTGCCAGCAGCCCCTATACCACCGGGGAGCTGTTTTTT. Protein: CASSPYTTGELFF.

The rearrangement uses TRBV4-1 and TRBJ2-3, with TRBD2 matching 16 bases. The J segment lost 4 bases and the V segment lost 4 bases, leaving 2 bases of the junction unmatched. The CDR3 is 16 residues long. From germline, CDR1 is MGHRA and CDR2 YSYEKL. The CDR3 reads CASSLGTSGGADTQYF. CDR3 sequence (DNA): TGCGCCAGCAGCCTCGGGACTAGCGGGGGGGCAGATACGCAGTATTTT.

V and J are TRBV4-3 and TRBJ1-2; no reliable D call. Trimming removed 0 bases at V and 4 bases at J, with 18 bases between. The CDR3 runs 17 residues. Germline CDR1 LGHNA, CDR2 YSLEER. Here the CDR3 reads CASSQDHGANSVYGYTF. The CDR3 bases are TGCGCCAGCAGCCAAGATCACGGCGCCAACAGTGTCTATGGCTACACCTTC.

V gene TRBV4-1 combines with J gene TRBJ2-7, with 9 positions matching TRBD1. V lost 8 bases and J lost 5; bases outside the gene matches: 7. The CDR3 spans 13 residues. Germline CDR1 is MGHRA and CDR2 is YSYEKL. CDR3 nucleotides: TGCGCCAGCGGACCTGGGACAGGGAACGAGCAGTACGTC. This encodes CASGPGTGNEQYV.

This rearrangement joins TRBV4-1 to TRBJ2-2, with D tentatively TRBD1 (6 bases). Germline V CDR1 and CDR2: MGHRA, YSYEKL. V lost 3 bases to trimming and J lost 4 bases, with 15 bases between them. This CDR3 is 16 amino acids long. The CDR3: CASSQPPTGSTGELFF. In nucleotides, the CDR3 is TGCGCCAGCAGCCAGCCTCCCACAGGGTCCACCGGGGAGCTGTTTTTT.

This chain joins TRBV27 and TRBJ2-2, with a tentative D call TRBD1 (5 bases). Trimming shortened V by 2 bases and J by 0 bases, and 10 bases separated the two germline ends. CDR3 size: 16 residues. The germline V gene encodes CDR1 MNHEY and CDR2 SMNVEV (reference sequence). CDR3 nucleotide sequence: TGTGCCAGCAGTTTACGCGACAGCCCGAACACCGGGGAGCTGTTTTTT. Translation gives CASSLRDSPNTGELFF.